The text below deals with one T cell receptor beta chain. Antigen unknown. Through a sample-barcoded 5' primer and a J-beta primer mix, a second PCR was run for roughly 7 to 12 cycles. A single record per CDR3 protein comes from TCRdb applying MiXCR to the 5' RACE reads. The data show 650,000 to 700,000 distinct CDR3 sequences, around 32% seen once. Trimming removed 3 bases from V and 3 bases from J, with 15 bases in between. Germline lookup yields CDR1 SGHDT and CDR2 YYEEEE. The CDR3 length is 15 residues. These data come from a study of blood T cells in healthy people across ages. About the study: The capture of about one barcoded beta molecule per two T cells was achieved by template switching. Regarding the study as a whole: Observed TCR beta diversity per million T cells went down as age went up. This fall followed a roughly linear course with age.

The rearrangement uses TRBV5-6 and TRBJ1-1; a weak D match, TRBD1 (5 bases). This TCR was recovered from a woman older than 75 in good health. Sequenced sample: blood. In DNA, the CDR3 is TGTGCCAGCAGCTCCTTAGGAGTGGGGGACACTGAAGCTTTCTTT. It translates to CASSSLGVGDTEAFF.